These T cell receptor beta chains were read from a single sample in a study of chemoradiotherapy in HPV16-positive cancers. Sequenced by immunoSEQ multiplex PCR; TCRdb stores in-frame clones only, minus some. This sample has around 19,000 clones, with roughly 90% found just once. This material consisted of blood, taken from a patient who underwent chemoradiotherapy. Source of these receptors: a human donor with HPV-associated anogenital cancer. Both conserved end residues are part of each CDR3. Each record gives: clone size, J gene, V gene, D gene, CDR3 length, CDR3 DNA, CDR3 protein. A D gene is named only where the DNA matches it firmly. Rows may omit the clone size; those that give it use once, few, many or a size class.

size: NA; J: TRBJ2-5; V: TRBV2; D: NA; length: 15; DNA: TGTGCCAGCAGTGAGTCTCCTAGTCCTCAAGAGACCCAGTACTTC; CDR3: CASSESPSPQETQYF
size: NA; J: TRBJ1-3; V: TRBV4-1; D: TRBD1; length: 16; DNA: TGCGCCAGCAGCCCGGGGACAGAGGCTAGGGGAAACACCATATATTTT; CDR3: CASSPGTEARGNTIYF
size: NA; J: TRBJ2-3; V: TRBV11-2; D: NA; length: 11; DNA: TGTGCCAGCAGCCCCCGAGATACGCAGTATTTT; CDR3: CASSPRDTQYF
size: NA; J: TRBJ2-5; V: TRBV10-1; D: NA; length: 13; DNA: TGCGCCAGCAGTGAGTCTTCCGGAGAGACCCAGTACTTC; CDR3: CASSESSGETQYF
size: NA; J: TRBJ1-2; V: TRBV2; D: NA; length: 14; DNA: TGTGCCAGCAGTTTGGAGGGCGCTAACTATGGCTACACCTTC; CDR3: CASSLEGANYGYTF
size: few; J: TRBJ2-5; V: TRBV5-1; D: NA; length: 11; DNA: TGCGCCAGCAGCTTGGCAGAGACCCAGTACTTC; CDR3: CASSLAETQYF
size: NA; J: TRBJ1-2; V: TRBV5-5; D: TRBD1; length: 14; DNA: TGTGCCAGCAGCTTCCAGGGGGCGACCTATGGCTACACCTTC; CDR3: CASSFQGATYGYTF
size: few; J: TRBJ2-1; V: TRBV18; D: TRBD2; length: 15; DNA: TGTGCCAGCTCACCGACTAGCGGTACCTACAATGAGCAGTTCTTC; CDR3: CASSPTSGTYNEQFF
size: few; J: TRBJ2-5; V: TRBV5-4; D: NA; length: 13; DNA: TGTGCCAGCAGCCGTGGACTCGGAGAGACCCAGTACTTC; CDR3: CASSRGLGETQYF
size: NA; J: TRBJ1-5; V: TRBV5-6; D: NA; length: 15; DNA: TGTGCCAGCAGCGCCGGGACTGGGGATTTTTTTCCCCAGCATTTT; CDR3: CASSAGTGDFFPQHF
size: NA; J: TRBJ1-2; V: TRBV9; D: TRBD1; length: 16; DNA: TGTGCCAGCAGCGTAGGTCCGGGACAGGGTTTTGGAGGCTACACCTTC; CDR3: CASSVGPGQGFGGYTF
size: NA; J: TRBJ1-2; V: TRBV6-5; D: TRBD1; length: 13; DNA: TGTGCCAGCAGTACGGTGACAGGGGACGGCTACACCTTC; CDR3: CASSTVTGDGYTF
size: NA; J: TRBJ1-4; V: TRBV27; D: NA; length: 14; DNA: TGTGCCAGCAGTTTAATTGCAACTAATGAAAAACTGTTTTTT; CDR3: CASSLIATNEKLFF
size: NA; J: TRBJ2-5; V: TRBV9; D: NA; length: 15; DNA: TGTGCCAGCAACCCCAACGGGCTGACCCAAGAGACCCAGTACTTC; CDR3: CASNPNGLTQETQYF
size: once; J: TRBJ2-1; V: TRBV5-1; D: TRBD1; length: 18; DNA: TGCGCCAGCAGCTTGGAGGGGGGACCAGGGGGCGCCTACAATGAGCAGTTCTTC; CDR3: CASSLEGGPGGAYNEQFF
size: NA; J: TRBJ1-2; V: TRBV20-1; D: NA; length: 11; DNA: TGCAGTGGGGGGTTCAGCTATGGCTACACCTTC; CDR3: CSGGFSYGYTF
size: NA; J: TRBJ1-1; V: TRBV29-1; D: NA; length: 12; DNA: TGCAGCGTTGAGTTCACGAACACTGAAGCTTTCTTT; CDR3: CSVEFTNTEAFF
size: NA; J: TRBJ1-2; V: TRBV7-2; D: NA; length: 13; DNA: TGTGCCAGCAGATCGTCAGGGATAAATGGCTACACCTTC; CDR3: CASRSSGINGYTF
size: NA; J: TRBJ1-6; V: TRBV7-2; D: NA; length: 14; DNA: TGTGCCAGCAGCTTATTACTCGATAATTCACCCCTCCACTTT; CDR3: CASSLLLDNSPLHF
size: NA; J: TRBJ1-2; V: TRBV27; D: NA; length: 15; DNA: TGTGCCAGCAGTTTACGCTCAGGGGACATCTATGGCTACACCTTC; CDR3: CASSLRSGDIYGYTF
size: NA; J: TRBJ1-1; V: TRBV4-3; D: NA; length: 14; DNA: TGCGCCAGCAGCCCCGCAGTGCAGAACACTGAAGCTTTCTTT; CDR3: CASSPAVQNTEAFF
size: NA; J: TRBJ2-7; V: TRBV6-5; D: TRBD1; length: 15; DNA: TGTGCCAGCAGCCCCGGGACAGACCTTAACTACGAGCAGTACTTC; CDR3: CASSPGTDLNYEQYF